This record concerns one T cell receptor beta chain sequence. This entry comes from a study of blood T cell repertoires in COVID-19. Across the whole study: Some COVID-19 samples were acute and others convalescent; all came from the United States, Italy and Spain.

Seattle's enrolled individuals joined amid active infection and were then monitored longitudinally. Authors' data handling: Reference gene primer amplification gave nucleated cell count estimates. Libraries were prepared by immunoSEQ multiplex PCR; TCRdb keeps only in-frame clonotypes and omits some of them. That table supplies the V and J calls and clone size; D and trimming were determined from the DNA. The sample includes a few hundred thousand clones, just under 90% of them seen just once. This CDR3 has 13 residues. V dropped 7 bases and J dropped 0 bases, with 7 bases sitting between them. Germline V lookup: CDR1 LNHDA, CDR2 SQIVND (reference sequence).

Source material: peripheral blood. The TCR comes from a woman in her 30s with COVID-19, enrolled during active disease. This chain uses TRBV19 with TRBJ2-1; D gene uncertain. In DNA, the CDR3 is TGTGCCAGTACGTGGAGCTCCTACAATGAGCAGTTCTTC. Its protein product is CASTWSSYNEQFF. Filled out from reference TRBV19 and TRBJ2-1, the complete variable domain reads DGGITQSPKYLFRKEGQNVTLSCEQNLNHDAMYWYRQDPGQGLRLIYYSQIVNDFQKGDIAEGYSVSREKKESFPLTVTSAQKNPTAFYLCASTWSSYNEQFFGPGTRLTVL.